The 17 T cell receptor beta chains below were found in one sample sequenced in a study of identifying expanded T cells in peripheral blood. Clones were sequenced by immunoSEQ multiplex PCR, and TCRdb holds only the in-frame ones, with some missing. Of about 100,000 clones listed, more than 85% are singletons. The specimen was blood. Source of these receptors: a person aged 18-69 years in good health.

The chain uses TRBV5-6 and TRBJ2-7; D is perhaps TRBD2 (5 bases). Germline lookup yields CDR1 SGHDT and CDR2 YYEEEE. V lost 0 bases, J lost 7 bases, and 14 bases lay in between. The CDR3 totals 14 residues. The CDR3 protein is CASSLVPTGTEQYF. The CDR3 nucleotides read TGTGCCAGCAGCTTGGTACCGACGGGAACGGAGCAGTACTTC.

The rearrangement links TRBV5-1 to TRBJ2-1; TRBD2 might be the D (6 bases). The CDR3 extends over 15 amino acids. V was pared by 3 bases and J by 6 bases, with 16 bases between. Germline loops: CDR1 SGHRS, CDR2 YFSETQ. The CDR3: CASSSLGGRANEQFF. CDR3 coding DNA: TGCGCCAGCAGCTCCCTCGGGGGACGGGCCAATGAGCAGTTCTTC. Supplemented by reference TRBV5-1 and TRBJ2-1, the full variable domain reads KAGVTQTPRYLIKTRGQQVTLSCSPISGHRSVSWYQQTPGQGLQFLFEYFSETQRNKGNFPGRFSGRQFSNSRSEMNVSTLELGDSALYLCASSSLGGRANEQFFGPGTRLTVL.

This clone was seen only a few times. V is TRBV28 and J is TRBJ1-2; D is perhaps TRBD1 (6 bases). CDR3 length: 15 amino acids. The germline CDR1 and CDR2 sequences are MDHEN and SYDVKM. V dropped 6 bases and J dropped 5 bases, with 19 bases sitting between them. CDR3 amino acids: CASSLGAARGYGYTF. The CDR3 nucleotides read TGTGCCAGCAGCCTGGGGGCGGCCCGAGGGTATGGCTACACCTTC.

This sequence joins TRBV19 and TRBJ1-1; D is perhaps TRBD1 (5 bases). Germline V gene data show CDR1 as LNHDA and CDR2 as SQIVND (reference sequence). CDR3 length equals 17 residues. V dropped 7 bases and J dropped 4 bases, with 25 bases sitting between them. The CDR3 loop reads CASNAGRGRNRITEAFF. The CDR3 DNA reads TGTGCCAGTAATGCAGGTCGGGGAAGAAACAGGATCACTGAAGCTTTCTTT.

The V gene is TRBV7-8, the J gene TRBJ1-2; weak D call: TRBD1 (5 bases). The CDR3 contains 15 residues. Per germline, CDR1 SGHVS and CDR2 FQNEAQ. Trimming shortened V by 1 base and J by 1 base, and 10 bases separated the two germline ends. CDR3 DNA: TGTGCCAGCAGCTTAGTCAGGGTACTTAACTATGGCTACACCTTC. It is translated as CASSLVRVLNYGYTF.

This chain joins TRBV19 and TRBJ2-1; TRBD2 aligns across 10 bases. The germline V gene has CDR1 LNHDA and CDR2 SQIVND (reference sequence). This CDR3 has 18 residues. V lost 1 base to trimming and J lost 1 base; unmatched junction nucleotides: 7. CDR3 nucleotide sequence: TGTGCCAGTAGTATAGTATTAGCGGGGGGTTCTTCCTACAATGAGCAGTTCTTC. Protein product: CASSIVLAGGSSYNEQFF.

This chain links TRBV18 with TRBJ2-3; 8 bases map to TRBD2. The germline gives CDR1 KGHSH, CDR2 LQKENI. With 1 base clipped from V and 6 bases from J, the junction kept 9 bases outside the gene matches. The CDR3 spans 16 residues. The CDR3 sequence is CASSPRRGVAGDTQYF. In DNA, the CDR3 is TGTGCCAGCTCACCACGACGGGGTGTAGCGGGGGATACGCAGTATTTT. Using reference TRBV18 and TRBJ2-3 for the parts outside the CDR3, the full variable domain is NAGVMQNPRHLVRRRGQEARLRCSPMKGHSHVYWYRQLPEEGLKFMVYLQKENIIDESGMPKERFSAEFPKEGPSILRIQQVVRGDSAAYFCASSPRRGVAGDTQYFGPGTRLTVL.

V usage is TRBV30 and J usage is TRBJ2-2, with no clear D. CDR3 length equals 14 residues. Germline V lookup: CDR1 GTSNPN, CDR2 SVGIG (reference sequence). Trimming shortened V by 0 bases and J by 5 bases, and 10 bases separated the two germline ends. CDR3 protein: CAWSVLWETGELFF. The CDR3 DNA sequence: TGTGCCTGGAGTGTACTATGGGAAACCGGGGAGCTGTTTTTT.

The CDR3 protein is CASSYSPEALNSPLHF. The CDR3 DNA follows: TGTGCCAGCAGTTACTCCCCCGAAGCTCTAAATTCACCCCTCCACTTT. V usage is TRBV6-5 and J usage is TRBJ1-6; D remains ambiguous. CDR1 is MNHEY and CDR2 is SVGAGI in the germline V gene. Trimming removed 0 bases from V and 7 bases from J, with 13 bases in between. The CDR3 is 16 amino acids.

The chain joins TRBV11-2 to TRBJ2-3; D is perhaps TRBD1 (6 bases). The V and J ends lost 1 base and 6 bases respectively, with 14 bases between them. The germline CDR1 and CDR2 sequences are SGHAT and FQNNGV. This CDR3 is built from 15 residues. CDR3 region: CASSLGAGEYDTQYF. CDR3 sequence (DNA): TGTGCCAGCAGCTTAGGGGCAGGGGAGTACGATACGCAGTATTTT.

The CDR3 region is CASSAKRGTGNTEAFF. CDR3 DNA sequence: TGTGCCAGCAGCGCCAAGAGGGGGACGGGTAACACTGAAGCTTTCTTT. The chain recombines TRBV5-4 with TRBJ1-1; possibly TRBD1 for D (6 bases). The CDR3 runs to 16 residues. CDR1 is SGHNT, CDR2 YYREEE, per germline (reference sequence). With 4 bases removed from V and 2 bases from J, the gap between germline ends came to 18 bases. Complete variable domain (other parts from reference TRBV5-4 and TRBJ1-1): ETGVTQSPTHLIKTRGQQVTLRCSSQSGHNTVSWYQQALGQGPQFIFQYYREEENGRGNFPPRFSGLQFPNYSSELNVNALELDDSALYLCASSAKRGTGNTEAFFGQGTRLTVV.

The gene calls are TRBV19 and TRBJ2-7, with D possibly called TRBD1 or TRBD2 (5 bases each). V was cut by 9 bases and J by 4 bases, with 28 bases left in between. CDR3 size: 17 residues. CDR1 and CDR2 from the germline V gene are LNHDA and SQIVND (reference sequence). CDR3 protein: CASPPGRRRTPIYEQYF. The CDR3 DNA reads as TGTGCCAGCCCCCCGGGACGTCGACGAACCCCCATTTACGAGCAGTACTTC.

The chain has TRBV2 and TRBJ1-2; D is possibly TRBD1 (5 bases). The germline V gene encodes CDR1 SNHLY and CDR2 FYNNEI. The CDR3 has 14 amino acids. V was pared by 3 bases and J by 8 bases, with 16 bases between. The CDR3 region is CASSDRRGAGGYTF. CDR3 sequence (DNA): TGTGCCAGCAGTGACCGGAGGGGCGCGGGGGGCTACACCTTC.

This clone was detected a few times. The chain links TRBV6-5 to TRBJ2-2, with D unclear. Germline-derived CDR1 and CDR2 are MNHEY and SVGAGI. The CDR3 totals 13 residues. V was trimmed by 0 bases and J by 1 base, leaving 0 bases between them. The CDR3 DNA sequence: TGTGCCAGCAGTTACTCGAACACCGGGGAGCTGTTTTTT. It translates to CASSYSNTGELFF.

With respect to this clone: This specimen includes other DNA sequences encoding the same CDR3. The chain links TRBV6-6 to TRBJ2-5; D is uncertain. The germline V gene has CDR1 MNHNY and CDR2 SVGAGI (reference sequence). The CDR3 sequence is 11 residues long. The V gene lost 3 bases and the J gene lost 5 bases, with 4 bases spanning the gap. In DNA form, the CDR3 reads TGTGCCAGCAGTTATCAGGAGACCCAGTACTTC. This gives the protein CASSYQETQYF.

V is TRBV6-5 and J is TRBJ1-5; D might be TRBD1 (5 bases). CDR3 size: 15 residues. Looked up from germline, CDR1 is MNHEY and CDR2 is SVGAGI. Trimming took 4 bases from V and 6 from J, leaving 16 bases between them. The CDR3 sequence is CASSSLPGAGQPQHF. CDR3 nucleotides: TGTGCCAGCAGTTCCCTTCCCGGGGCAGGTCAGCCCCAGCATTTT.

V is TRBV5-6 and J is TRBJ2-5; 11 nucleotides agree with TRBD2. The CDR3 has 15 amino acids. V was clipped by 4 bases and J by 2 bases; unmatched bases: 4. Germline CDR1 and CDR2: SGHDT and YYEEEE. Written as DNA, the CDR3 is TGTGCCAGCAGCCTAGCGGGGGGTCCACAAGAGACCCAGTACTTC. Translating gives CASSLAGGPQETQYF.